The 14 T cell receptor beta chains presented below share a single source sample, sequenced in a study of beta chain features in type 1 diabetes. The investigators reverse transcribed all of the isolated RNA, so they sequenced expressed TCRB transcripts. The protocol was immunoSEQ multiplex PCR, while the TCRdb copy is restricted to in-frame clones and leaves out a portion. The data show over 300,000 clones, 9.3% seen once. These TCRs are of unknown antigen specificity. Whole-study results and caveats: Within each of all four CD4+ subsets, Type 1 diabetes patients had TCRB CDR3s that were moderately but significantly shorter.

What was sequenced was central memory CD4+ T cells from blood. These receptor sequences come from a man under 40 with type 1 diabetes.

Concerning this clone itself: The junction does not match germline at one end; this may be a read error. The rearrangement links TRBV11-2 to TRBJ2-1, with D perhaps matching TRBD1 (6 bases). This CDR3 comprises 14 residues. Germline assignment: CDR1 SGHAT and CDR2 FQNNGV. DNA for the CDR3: TGTGCCAGCAGCCAAGGACAGCGCTACGATGAGCAGTTCTTC. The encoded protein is CASSQGQRYDEQFF.

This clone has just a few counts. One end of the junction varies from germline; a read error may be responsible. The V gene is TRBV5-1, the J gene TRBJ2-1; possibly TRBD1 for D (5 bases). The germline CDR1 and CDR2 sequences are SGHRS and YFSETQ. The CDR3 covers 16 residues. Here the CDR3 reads CASSQSGGRGYHEQFF. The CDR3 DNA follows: TGCGCCAGCAGCCAATCGGGCGGAAGGGGCTACCATGAGCAGTTCTTC. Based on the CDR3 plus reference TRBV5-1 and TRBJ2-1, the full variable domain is KAGVTQTPRYLIKTRGQQVTLSCSPISGHRSVSWYQQTPGQGLQFLFEYFSETQRNKGNFPGRFSGRQFSNSRSEMNVSTLELGDSALYLCASSQSGGRGYHEQFFGPGTRLTVL.

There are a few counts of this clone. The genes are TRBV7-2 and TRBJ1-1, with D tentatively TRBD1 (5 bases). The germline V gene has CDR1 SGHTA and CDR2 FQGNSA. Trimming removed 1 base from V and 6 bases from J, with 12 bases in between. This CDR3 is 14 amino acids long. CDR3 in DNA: TGTGCCAGCAGCTTAGATCGGGGGACGGCTGAAGCTTTCTTT. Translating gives CASSLDRGTAEAFF.

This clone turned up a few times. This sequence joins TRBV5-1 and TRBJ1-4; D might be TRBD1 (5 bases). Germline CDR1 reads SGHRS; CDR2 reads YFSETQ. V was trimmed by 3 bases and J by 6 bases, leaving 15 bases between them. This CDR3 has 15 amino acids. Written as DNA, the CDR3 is TGCGCCAGCAGCTCAGGTGGGGCCCCTGATGAAAAACTGTTTTTT. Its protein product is CASSSGGAPDEKLFF.

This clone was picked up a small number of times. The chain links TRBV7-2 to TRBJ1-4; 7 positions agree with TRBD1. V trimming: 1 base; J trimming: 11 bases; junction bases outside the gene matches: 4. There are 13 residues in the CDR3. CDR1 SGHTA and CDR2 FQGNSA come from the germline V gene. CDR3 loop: CASSLEVRGKLFF. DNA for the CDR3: TGTGCCAGCAGCTTAGAGGTCAGGGGGAAACTGTTTTTT.

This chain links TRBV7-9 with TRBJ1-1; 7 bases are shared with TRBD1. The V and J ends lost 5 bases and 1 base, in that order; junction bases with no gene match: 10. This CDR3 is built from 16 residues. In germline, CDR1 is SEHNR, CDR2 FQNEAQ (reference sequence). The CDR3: CASSRTGGQSNTEAFF. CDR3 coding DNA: TGTGCCAGCAGCCGTACTGGGGGACAGTCGAACACTGAAGCTTTCTTT.

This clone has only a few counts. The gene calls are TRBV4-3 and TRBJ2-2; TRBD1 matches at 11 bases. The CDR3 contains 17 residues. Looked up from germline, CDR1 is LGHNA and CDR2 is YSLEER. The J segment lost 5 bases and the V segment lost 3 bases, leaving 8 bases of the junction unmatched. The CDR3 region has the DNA TGCGCCAGCAGCCATCTAACCGGGACAGGGGGAACCGGGGAGCTGTTTTTT. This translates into CASSHLTGTGGTGELFF.

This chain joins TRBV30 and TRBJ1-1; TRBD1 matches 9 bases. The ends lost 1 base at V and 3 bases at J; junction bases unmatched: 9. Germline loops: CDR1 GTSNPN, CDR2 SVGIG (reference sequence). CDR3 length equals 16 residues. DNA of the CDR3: TGTGCCTGGAGTGCCACCCGGGACAGGGATTACACTGAAGCTTTCTTT. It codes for CAWSATRDRDYTEAFF.

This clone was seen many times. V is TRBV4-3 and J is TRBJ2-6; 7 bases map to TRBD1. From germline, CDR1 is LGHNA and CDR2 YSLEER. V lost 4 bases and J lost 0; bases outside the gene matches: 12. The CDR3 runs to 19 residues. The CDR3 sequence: CASSRGQELTHSGANVLTF. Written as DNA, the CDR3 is TGCGCCAGCAGCCGAGGACAGGAACTTACTCACTCTGGGGCCAACGTCCTGACTTTC.

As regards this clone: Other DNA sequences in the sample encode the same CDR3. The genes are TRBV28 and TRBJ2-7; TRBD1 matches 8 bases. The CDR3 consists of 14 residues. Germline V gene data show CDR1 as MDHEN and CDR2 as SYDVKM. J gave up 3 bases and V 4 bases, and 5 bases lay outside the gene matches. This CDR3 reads CASSSGQGIYEQYF. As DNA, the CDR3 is TGTGCCAGCAGTTCAGGACAGGGAATCTACGAGCAGTACTTC.

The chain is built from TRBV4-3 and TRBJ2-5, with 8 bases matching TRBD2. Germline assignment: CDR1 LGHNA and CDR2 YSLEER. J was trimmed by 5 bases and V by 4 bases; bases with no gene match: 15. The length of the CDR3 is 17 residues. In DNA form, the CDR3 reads TGCGCCAGCAGCCGGGACCTAGCGGGCCTCACGGGTGAGACCCAGTACTTC. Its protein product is CASSRDLAGLTGETQYF.

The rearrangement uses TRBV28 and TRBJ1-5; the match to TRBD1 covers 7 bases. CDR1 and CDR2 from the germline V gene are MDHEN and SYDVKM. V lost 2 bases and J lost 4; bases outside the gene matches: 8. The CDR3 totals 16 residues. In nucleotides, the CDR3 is TGTGCCAGCAGTTTAACGCCCGGACAGGAAAATCAGCCCCAGCATTTT. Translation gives CASSLTPGQENQPQHF.

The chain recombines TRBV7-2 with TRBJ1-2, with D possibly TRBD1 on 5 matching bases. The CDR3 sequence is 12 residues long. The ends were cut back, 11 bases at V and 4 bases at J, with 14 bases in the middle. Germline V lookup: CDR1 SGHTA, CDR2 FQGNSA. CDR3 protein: CAQQVTSYGYTF. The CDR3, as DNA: TGTGCCCAACAGGTGACCTCCTATGGCTACACCTTC.

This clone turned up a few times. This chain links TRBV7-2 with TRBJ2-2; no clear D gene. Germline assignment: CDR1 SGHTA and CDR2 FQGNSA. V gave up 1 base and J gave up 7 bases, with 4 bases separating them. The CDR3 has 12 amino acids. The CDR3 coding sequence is TGTGCCAGCAGCTTAGATGACGGGGAGCTGTTTTTT. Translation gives CASSLDDGELFF.